Listed below are T cell receptor beta chains from one sample, sequenced in a study of memory CD8 T cells in hepatitis C reinfection. Measured with immunoSEQ multiplex PCR; TCRdb has only the in-frame clones, and not every one. The profile shows tens of thousands of clones, 88% of them singletons. The sequenced sample was naive CD8+ T cells sorted from blood. The receptors shown here come from a young man with hepatitis C virus infection. CDR3s include the opening cysteine and the closing phenylalanine or tryptophan. A D gene is named only where the DNA matches it firmly. Clone size, where shown, is once, few, many, or a class for clones that have expanded.

clone_size j_call d_call v_call cdr3_nt cdr3_aa
. TRBJ2-5 TRBD2 TRBV11-1 TGTGCCAGCAGCTCCCTAGCGGGTTTCCAAGAGACCCAGTACTTC CASSSLAGFQETQYF
. TRBJ2-5 TRBD1 TRBV5-1 TGCGCCAGCAGCTGGGGGACAGGGAGCCAAGAGACCCAGTACTTC CASSWGTGSQETQYF
. TRBJ2-4 TRBD1 TRBV13 TGTGCCAGCAGCGAATGGACAGGGGGCGCGGCCAAAAACATTCAGTACTTC CASSEWTGGAAKNIQYF
. TRBJ2-3 TRBD2 TRBV7-9 TGTGCCAGCAGCTTCAGCGGGGGGGCCGGAGATACGCAGTATTTT CASSFSGGAGDTQYF
. TRBJ2-1 TRBD1 TRBV7-3 TGTGCCAGCAGCCCAGGACAGGGGGCTTTATTGAATGAGCAGTTCTTC CASSPGQGALLNEQFF
. TRBJ2-3 TRBD2 TRBV4-3 TGCGCCAGCAGCCAACCACCGGGGACTAGCGGGGGGGCAGATACGCAGTATTTT CASSQPPGTSGGADTQYF
. TRBJ2-1 TRBD2 TRBV9 TGTGCCAGCAGCGTAGAAGCGGGAGATTACAATGAGCAGTTCTTC CASSVEAGDYNEQFF
. TRBJ2-1 . TRBV7-8 TGTGCCAGCAGCTTAGAATCACAGGGACTAAGTGAGCAGTTCTTC CASSLESQGLSEQFF
. TRBJ2-7 . TRBV6-1 TGTGCCAGCCACGACATGGACTTCTACGAGCAGTACTTC CASHDMDFYEQYF
. TRBJ2-3 . TRBV5-1 TGCGCCAGCAGCTCGGGGGAATTTGAAGATACGCAGTATTTT CASSSGEFEDTQYF
. TRBJ2-1 TRBD2 TRBV28 TGTGCCAGCTCCCAGCGGGAGGGCCTTAGGAATGAGCAGTTCTTC CASSQREGLRNEQFF
. TRBJ2-1 TRBD2 TRBV7-2 TGTGCCAGCAGCTTACTAGCGGGAGGGGAGAATGAGCAGTTCTTC CASSLLAGGENEQFF
. TRBJ2-5 TRBD2 TRBV2 TGTGCCAGCATTGGGACTAGCGGGGGCCAAGAGACCCAGTACTTC CASIGTSGGQETQYF
once TRBJ2-1 TRBD2 TRBV10-3 TGTGCCATCAGTGAGTTTAAGGCGACTAGCGGGAGTCACGAGCAGTTCTTC CAISEFKATSGSHEQFF
. TRBJ2-3 TRBD1 TRBV29-1 TGCAGCGCAAGGGGGCCCTACACAGATACGCAGTATTTT CSARGPYTDTQYF
few TRBJ1-1 . TRBV6-1 TGTGCCAGCAGTGAAGCAACCCCAGGGTGGTGGGCTGAAGCTTTCTTT CASSEATPGWWAEAFF
. TRBJ2-1 TRBD2 TRBV6-5 TGTGCCAGCAGTTTGGGACTAGCTGGTGAGCAGTTCTTC CASSLGLAGEQFF
. TRBJ2-1 TRBD1 TRBV27 TGTGCCAGCAGTTTAGTAGGGGGCGATTACAATGAGCAGTTCTTC CASSLVGGDYNEQFF
. TRBJ2-1 TRBD1 TRBV4-3 TGCGCCAGCAGCCAAGTCCGGGACAGGGTGTACAATGAGCAGTTCTTC CASSQVRDRVYNEQFF
. TRBJ2-5 . TRBV12-5 TGTGCTAGTGGCCCCCTAGCCGGAGAGACCCAGTACTTC CASGPLAGETQYF
. TRBJ2-7 . TRBV5-8 TGTGCCAGCAGCTTACCGGGCCACGACTACGAGCAGTACTTC CASSLPGHDYEQYF
. TRBJ1-1 . TRBV28 TGTGCCAGCAGTTTCAGGGGTTCGAACACTGAAGCTTTCTTT CASSFRGSNTEAFF
. TRBJ1-1 . TRBV7-2 TGTGCCAGCAGCTCCAATCCCGCGGGGGAAGCTTTCTTT CASSSNPAGEAFF
. TRBJ2-3 . TRBV5-6 TGTGCCAGCACCGCCTTGAGGGGGACGTCAGATACGCAGTATTTT CASTALRGTSDTQYF
once TRBJ2-1 . TRBV28 TGTGCCAGCAGTCGAGTCACAGCAACCTACAATGAGCAGTTCTTC CASSRVTATYNEQFF
. TRBJ2-5 . TRBV9 TGTGCCAGCAGCGTTGAGGGGGGGCCTCTGGACCAAGAGACCCAGTACTTC CASSVEGGPLDQETQYF
. TRBJ2-7 TRBD1 TRBV5-6 TGTGCCAGCAGCCTCCGGGACAGGGTGAGATTTTTGATCTACGAGCAGTACTTC CASSLRDRVRFLIYEQYF
. TRBJ2-5 TRBD1 TRBV9 TGTGCCAGCAGCTGGGACAGGGAGGGAGAGACCCAGTACTTC CASSWDREGETQYF
. TRBJ2-2 TRBD2 TRBV9 TGTGCCAGCAGCGTAGCGGCGGGGGGGCCAACCGGGGAGCTGTTTTTT CASSVAAGGPTGELFF
. TRBJ2-7 TRBD2 TRBV11-1 TGTGCCAGCAGCTCGGCTAGCGGGAGTGTCGAGCAGTACTTC CASSSASGSVEQYF
few TRBJ2-6 . TRBV4-1 TGCGCCAGCAGCCAGTTAGCCGGGGCCAACGTCCTGACTTTC CASSQLAGANVLTF
. TRBJ2-3 . TRBV6-4 TGTGCCAGCAGCACTCCCCAAATCTGCACAGATACGCAGTATTTT CASSTPQICTDTQYF
. TRBJ2-2 . TRBV11-2 TGTGCCAGCAGCGCGGAGAGGGCCACCGGGGAGCTGTTTTTT CASSAERATGELFF
. TRBJ2-1 TRBD2 TRBV4-1 TGCGCCAGCAGCCCACTCGGGGGGGCTTCCTACAATGAGCAGTTCTTC CASSPLGGASYNEQFF
. TRBJ1-1 . TRBV4-3 TGCGCCAGCAGCCAGGCAAGGGCAGCCGGGGACACTGAAGCTTTCTTT CASSQARAAGDTEAFF
. TRBJ1-4 . TRBV7-6 TGTGCCAGCAGCTCTTGGGACTCCAATGAAAAACTGTTTTTT CASSSWDSNEKLFF
. TRBJ1-2 . TRBV7-8 TGTGCCAGCAGCCCCTCGCAGGGGACGACCTATGGCTACACCTTC CASSPSQGTTYGYTF
. TRBJ2-1 . TRBV27 TGTGCCAGCAGCTTACAGGGCAATTACAATGAGCAGTTCTTC CASSLQGNYNEQFF
. TRBJ2-1 TRBD2 TRBV29-1 TGCAGCGTTGAAGCCTCTACGGGGGGTGAGCAGTTCTTC CSVEASTGGEQFF
. TRBJ2-5 TRBD2 TRBV27 TGTGCCAGCAGTCCCGGACTAGCGGGGGAAGAGACCCAGTACTTC CASSPGLAGEETQYF
. TRBJ2-5 . TRBV21-1 TGTGCCAGCAGCACGCCATACAGGGGGGAAGGCCAAGAGACCCAGTACTTC CASSTPYRGEGQETQYF
. TRBJ2-1 TRBD2 TRBV4-1 TGCGCCAGCAGCCAAGAAAGCGGGAGGGCTATTGAGCAGTTCTTC CASSQESGRAIEQFF
. TRBJ1-5 TRBD1 TRBV6-5 TGTGCCAGCAAAGGTTTGATAGGGGGCTTGGAGCCCCAGCATTTT CASKGLIGGLEPQHF
. TRBJ1-5 . TRBV6-1 TGTGCCAGCAGTGAAGACAGGGCCCAGCCCCAGCATTTT CASSEDRAQPQHF
. TRBJ2-7 . TRBV2 TGTGCCAGCCGTTGGGCTAGTGGGGGCCTATACTCCTACGAGCAGTACTTC CASRWASGGLYSYEQYF
. TRBJ2-1 TRBD2 TRBV27 TGTGCCAGCAGTATACTTAGCGGGAGGGCCTCCAATGAGCAGTTCTTC CASSILSGRASNEQFF